A single TCR beta chain is shown here with its context. Its antigen remains unknown. Cultured CD4+ T cell DNA underwent sequencing with the Oncomine TCR Beta short-read assay. Cultured CD4+ T cells yielded the extracted genomic DNA. TCRdb recomputed calls from the PCR reads with MiXCR, one row per CDR3 protein. The sample shows more than 3,500 distinct CDR3 sequences, around 40% of them seen only once. The source of the sample is a study of vaccination and CD4 T cells after COVID-19. Study in general: Overlapping spike peptides of SARS-CoV-2, HCoV-NL63, HCoV-OC43 and HCoV-229E were used, and cells were stimulated with them.

The treatment denotes: approximately nine-day PBMC culture with coronavirus spike peptide pools or control peptides (ViraFEST assay). T cells were expanded with peptide pools, and expanded clonotypes were identified by TCR sequencing. The germline CDR1 and CDR2 sequences are LGHNT and FRNRAP. The CDR3 has 15 residues. V lost 1 base, J lost 7 bases, and 16 bases lay in between. The clonotype originates from a human donor who had recovered from COVID-19. The sample in question was CD4+ T cells from blood, cultured in vitro, obtained after SARS-CoV-2 vaccination. The chain carries TRBV12-5 and TRBJ2-5; D is ambiguous. The CDR3, as DNA: TGTGCTAGTGGTTTGGCCCCTTTGGACGGAGTGACCCAGTACTTC. It encodes CASGLAPLDGVTQYF.